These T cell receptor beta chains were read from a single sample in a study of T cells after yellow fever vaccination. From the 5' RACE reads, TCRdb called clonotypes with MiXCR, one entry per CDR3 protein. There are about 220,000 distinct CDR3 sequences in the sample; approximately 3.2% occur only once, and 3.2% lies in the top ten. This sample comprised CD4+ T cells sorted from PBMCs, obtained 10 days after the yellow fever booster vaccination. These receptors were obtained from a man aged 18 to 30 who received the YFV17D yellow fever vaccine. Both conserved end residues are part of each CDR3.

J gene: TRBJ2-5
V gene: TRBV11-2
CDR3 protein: CASSLREETQYF

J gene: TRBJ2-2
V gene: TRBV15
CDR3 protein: CATSRLTANTGELFF

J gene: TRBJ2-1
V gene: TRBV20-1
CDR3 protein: CSARVASGNNEQFF

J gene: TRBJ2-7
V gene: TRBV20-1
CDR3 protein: CSATGTDRTYEQYF

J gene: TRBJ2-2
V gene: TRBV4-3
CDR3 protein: CASSQEGYTGELFF

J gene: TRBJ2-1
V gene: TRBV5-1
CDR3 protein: CASRMRLENEQFF

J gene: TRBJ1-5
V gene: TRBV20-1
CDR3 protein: CSATARGLLATTHF

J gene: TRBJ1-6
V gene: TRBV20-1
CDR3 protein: CSASQDDRLQSPLHF

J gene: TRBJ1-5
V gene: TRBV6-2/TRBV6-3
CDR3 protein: CASFGTGRNQPQHF

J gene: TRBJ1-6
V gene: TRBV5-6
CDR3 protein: CASTLGTGLGPLHF

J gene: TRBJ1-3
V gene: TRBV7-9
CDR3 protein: CASSYTGSGNTIYF

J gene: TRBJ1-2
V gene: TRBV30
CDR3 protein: CAWSQPAGQGGYGYTF

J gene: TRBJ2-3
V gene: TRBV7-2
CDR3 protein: CASSLLNLAGGTDTQYF

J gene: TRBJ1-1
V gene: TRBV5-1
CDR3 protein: CASSQGNSMNTEAFF

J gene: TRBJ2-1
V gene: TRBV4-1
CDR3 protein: CASSRGGIAGLGNEQFF

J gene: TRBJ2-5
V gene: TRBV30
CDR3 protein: CAYERTRQETQYF

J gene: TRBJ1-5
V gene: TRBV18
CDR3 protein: CASSPAGTAVNQPQHF

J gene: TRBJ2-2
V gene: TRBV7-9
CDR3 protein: CASSSFRELFF

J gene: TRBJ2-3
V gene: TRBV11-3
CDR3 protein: CASNSGGADTQYF

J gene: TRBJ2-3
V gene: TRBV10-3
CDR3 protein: CAISESGDTQYF

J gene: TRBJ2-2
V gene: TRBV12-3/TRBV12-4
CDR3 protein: CASRVEGGLGELFF

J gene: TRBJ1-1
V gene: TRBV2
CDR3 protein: CASRIQENTEAFF

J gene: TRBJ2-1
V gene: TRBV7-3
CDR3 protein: CASVKDSHEQFF

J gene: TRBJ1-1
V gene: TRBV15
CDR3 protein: CATSRERQAPEAFF

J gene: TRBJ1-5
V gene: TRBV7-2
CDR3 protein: CASSLRDSNSNQPQHF

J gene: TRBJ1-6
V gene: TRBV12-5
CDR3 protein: CASGPRRGSDNSPLHF

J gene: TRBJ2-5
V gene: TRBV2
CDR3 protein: CASRDRSSGETQYF